The T cell receptor beta chain under discussion was sequenced for a study of shared clonotypes between healthy human individuals. With 4 bases clipped from V and 3 bases from J, the junction kept 3 bases outside the gene matches. This CDR3 contains 13 residues. Only in-frame clones appear in the TCRdb table, and some are missing; sequencing was by immunoSEQ multiplex PCR. The table shows 400,000 to 550,000 clones, with 65% to 80% occurring only once. Sequenced input: PBMCs. The genes are TRBV5-7 and TRBJ1-2, with TRBD1 matching over 7 bases. TRBV5-7 is an open reading frame, and its role is uncertain. This TCR was sampled from a woman aged 40-49 years in good health. Some clones in this sample may be carry-over from other donors' samples. The CDR3 DNA is TGTGCCAGCAGCAACAGGGGTGACTATGGCTACACCTTC. Protein: CASSNRGDYGYTF.